What follows describes a single TCR beta chain. In this sample, this clonotype turned up a few times. The antigen it binds to is not known. Base qualities are not recorded, but no much larger clone differs from it by a single base. CDR1 and CDR2 (MNHEY, SVGAGI) derive from the germline V gene. Deletion took 5 bases off V and 7 bases off J, with a span of 17 bases between the germline ends. The CDR3 covers 14 residues, taking in both the cysteine and the phenylalanine. Of the read, only the CDR3 DNA is kept; its 42 bases are in frame from base 1. This specimen belongs to a study of T cell repertoires in cytomegalovirus infection (dated by TCRdb to 2018 to 2020). Concerning the study at large: The peptide stimulations were aimed at well-studied HLA-B-restricted epitopes as well as recently identified HLA-C-restricted CMV epitopes, whose presentation resists viral immunomodulation. Donor HLA type was relevant to the analysis, because carriage of CMV infection together with the matching HLA type was indicated by public TCR beta signatures. Beyond this particular receptor, the publication reports: The ex vivo response was dominated by HLA-C-restricted CMV-specific TCR beta clonotypes, and the single most frequent clonotype in two of eight donors was supplied by these HLA-C-restricted clonotypes. In both this cohort and an independent cohort of 352 donors, the cumulative frequency of public TCR beta family members distinguished carriers of CMV infection plus the relevant HLA type.

The sample's treatment or condition, from its label and the paper: in vitro stimulation with specific CMV peptide epitopes to enrich CMV-specific T cells. Sequenced using an Illumina HiSeq 1500. Using fastp at Q25 and MiXCR, TCRdb reprocessed the public reads and kept productive beta chains. Identical CDR3 proteins give one entry, which carries the most common genes and DNA. For this sample the table gives roughly 350,000 distinct CDR3 sequences, of which approximately 30% were detected only once. Of the sample, approximately 12% falls within the top ten clones. This sample comprised cultured PBMCs, obtained from culture after CMV antigen stimulation. The receptor chain draws on TRBV6-5 and TRBJ1-2, with no reliable assignment of the D segment. This clonotype originated in a human donor in good health (CMV status not recorded). Some clones in this sample may be carry-over from other donors' samples. This receptor has the CDR3 CASSTLLGFGGYTF. The sequenced DNA is TGTGCCAGCAGTACCTTACTGGGTTTTGGTGGCTACACCTTC.